These 7 T cell receptor beta chains came from one sample sequenced in a study of neurological immune-mediated disorders. MiXCR, run by TCRdb on the 5' RACE reads, gives a single entry per CDR3 protein. The table has about 84,000 distinct CDR3 sequences, around 10% seen once. Sequenced: PBMCs. All receptors derive from a man aged 40-50 years in good health.

Many counts were recorded for this clonotype. J is TRBJ2-1 and V is TRBV11-2; 10 bases agree with TRBD1. Germline values: CDR1 SGHAT, CDR2 FQNNGV. This CDR3 spans 17 amino acids. Trimming took 1 base from V and 7 from J; bases not matched to a gene: 10. In DNA form, the CDR3 reads TGTGCCAGCAGCTTAGGGACAGGGGGAGGAATTCGGAATGAGCAGTTCTTC. Its translation: CASSLGTGGGIRNEQFF.

J is TRBJ2-3 and V is TRBV18; TRBD2 matches at 9 bases. This CDR3 contains 16 residues. Germline-derived CDR1 and CDR2 are KGHSH and LQKENI. V lost 0 bases to trimming and J lost 7 bases; unmatched junction nucleotides: 8. The DNA of the CDR3 is TGTGCCAGCTCACCACCGGCGGGGGGGCCAGGAAATACGCAGTATTTT. Protein sequence: CASSPPAGGPGNTQYF.

The sample holds many counts of this clonotype. The chain is built from TRBV11-2 and TRBJ1-1; possibly TRBD1 for D (5 bases). Germline-derived CDR1 and CDR2 are SGHAT and FQNNGV. This CDR3 spans 14 amino acids. Trimming pared 6 bases from V and 1 base from J, leaving 12 bases between. The CDR3: CASRFTGRNTEAFF. The CDR3 nucleotides are TGTGCCAGCAGATTCACGGGGCGGAACACTGAAGCTTTCTTT.

This clonotype occurred many times. This chain joins TRBV12-3 or TRBV12-4 and TRBJ2-3; D is unresolved. The V end was cut by 5 bases, the J end by 0 bases, with 12 bases between. The CDR3 totals 15 residues. CDR3 nucleotides: TGTGCCAGCAGTCGACAAAGCCTTAGCACAGATACGCAGTATTTT. This encodes CASSRQSLSTDTQYF.

This clonotype was seen at least ten times. The chain recombines TRBV5-6 with TRBJ2-1; no firm D call. The CDR3 has 16 amino acids. The V gene's germline CDR1 is SGHDT and CDR2 YYEEEE. Trimming left V 4 bases short and J 7 bases short, with 21 bases between. The CDR3: CASSPSLTVPRNEQFF. The CDR3, as DNA: TGTGCCAGCAGCCCCTCCCTAACCGTCCCTCGGAATGAGCAGTTCTTC.

This clonotype was seen at least ten times. The J gene is TRBJ2-5, the V gene TRBV5-1; TRBD1 aligns across 8 bases. Germline CDR1 is SGHRS and CDR2 is YFSETQ. The CDR3 is 16 amino acids. V trimming: 2 bases; J trimming: 1 base; junction bases outside the gene matches: 7. In DNA form, the CDR3 reads TGCGCCAGCAGCTTCTCATTAACAGGGGGCCAAGAGACCCAGTACTTC. Its translation is CASSFSLTGGQETQYF.

The chain recombines TRBV5-1 with TRBJ2-7; D possibly corresponds to TRBD2 (6 bases). V lost 4 bases and J lost 4, with 9 bases in between. The CDR3 has 12 residues. The germline gives CDR1 SGHRS, CDR2 YFSETQ. As DNA, the CDR3 is TGCGCCAGCAGCGTTGCGGGGTACGAGCAGTACTTC. This encodes CASSVAGYEQYF.